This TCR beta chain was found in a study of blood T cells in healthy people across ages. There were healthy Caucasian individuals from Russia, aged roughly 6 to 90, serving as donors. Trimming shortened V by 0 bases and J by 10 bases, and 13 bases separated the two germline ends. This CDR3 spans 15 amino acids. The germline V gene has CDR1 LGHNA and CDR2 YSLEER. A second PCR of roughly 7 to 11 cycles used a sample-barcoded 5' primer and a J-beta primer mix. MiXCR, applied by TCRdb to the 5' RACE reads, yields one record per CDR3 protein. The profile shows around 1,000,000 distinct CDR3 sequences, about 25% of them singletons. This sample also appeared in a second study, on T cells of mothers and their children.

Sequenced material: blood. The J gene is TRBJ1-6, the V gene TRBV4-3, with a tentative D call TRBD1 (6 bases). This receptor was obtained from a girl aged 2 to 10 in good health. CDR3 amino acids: CASSQDRGRGSPLHF. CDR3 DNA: TGCGCCAGCAGCCAAGATCGGGGCAGGGGATCACCCCTCCACTTT.